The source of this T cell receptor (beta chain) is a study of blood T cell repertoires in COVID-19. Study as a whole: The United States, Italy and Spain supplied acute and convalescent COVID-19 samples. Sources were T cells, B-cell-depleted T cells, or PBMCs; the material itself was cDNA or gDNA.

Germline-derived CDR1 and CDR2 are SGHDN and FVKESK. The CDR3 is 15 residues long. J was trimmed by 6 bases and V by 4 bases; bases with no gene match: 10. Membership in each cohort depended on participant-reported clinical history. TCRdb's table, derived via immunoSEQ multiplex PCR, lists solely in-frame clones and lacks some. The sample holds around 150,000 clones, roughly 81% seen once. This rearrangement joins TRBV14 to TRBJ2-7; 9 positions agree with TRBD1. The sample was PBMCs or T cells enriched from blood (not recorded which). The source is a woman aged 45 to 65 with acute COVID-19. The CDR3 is CASSPIRDRVFEQYF. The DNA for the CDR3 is TGTGCCAGCAGCCCCATACGGGACAGGGTCTTCGAGCAGTACTTC.